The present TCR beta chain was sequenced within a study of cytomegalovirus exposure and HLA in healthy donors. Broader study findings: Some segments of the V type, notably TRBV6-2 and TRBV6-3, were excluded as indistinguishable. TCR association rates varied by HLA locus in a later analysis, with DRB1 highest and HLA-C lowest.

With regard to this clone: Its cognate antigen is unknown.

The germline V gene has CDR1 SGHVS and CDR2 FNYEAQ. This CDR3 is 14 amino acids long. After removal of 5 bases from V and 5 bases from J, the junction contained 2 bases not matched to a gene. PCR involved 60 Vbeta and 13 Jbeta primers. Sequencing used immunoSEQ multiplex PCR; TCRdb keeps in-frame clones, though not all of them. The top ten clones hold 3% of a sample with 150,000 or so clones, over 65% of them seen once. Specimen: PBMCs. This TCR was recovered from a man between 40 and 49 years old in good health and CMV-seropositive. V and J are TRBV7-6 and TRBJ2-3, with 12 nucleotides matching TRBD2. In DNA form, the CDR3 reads TGTGCCAGCAGCCAGGGACTAGCGGGAGATACGCAGTATTTT. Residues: CASSQGLAGDTQYF.